This TCR beta chain was sequenced in a study of blood T cells in healthy people across ages. A word on this clonotype: A read error may produce the germline difference seen at one junction end.

The CDR3 loop spans 13 amino acids. Primers used in a second PCR of about 6 to 12 cycles were a sample-barcoded 5' primer and a J-beta primer mix. TCRdb analysed the 5' RACE reads with MiXCR anew, one entry per CDR3 protein. The table shows about 1.6 million distinct CDR3 sequences, with about 31% occurring only once. The V and J genes are TRBV12-3 or TRBV12-4 and TRBJ1-2, with D possibly being TRBD1 (5 bases). The TCR comes from a woman aged 25 to 45 in good health. Source material: blood. CDR3 region: CTSSLLRDYGYTF. For the CDR3, the DNA is TGTACCAGCAGTTTACTCAGGGACTATGGCTACACCTTC.